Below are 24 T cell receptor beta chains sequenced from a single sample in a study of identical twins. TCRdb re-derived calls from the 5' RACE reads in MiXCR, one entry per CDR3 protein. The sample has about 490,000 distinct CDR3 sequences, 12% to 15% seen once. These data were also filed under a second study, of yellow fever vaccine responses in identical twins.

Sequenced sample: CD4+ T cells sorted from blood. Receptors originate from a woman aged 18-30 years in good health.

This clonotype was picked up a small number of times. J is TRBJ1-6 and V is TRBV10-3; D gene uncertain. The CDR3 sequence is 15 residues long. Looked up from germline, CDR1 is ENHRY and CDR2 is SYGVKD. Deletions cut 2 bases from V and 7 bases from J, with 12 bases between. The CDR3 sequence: CAISEALAGNSPLHF. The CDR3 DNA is TGTGCCATCAGTGAGGCCCTCGCGGGAAATTCACCCCTCCACTTT.

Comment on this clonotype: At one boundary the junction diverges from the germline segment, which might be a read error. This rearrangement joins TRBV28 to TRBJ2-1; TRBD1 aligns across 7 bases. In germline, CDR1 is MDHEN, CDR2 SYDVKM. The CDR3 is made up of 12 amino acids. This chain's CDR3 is CVSTYRGGEQFF. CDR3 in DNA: TGTGTCAGCACCTACAGGGGCGGTGAGCAGTTCTTC.

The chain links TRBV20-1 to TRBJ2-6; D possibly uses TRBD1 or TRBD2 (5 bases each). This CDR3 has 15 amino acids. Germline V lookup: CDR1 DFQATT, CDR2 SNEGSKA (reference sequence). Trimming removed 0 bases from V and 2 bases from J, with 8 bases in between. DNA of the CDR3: TGCAGTGCTAGAGAGGGGACCGCTGGGGCCAACGTCCTGACTTTC. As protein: CSAREGTAGANVLTF.

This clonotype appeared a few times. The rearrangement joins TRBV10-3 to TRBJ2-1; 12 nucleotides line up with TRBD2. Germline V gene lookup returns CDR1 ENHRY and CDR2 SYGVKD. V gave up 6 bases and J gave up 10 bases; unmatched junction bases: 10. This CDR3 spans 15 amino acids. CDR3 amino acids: CAIRITTSGSGEQFF. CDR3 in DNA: TGTGCCATCAGAATTACGACTAGCGGGAGCGGCGAGCAGTTCTTC.

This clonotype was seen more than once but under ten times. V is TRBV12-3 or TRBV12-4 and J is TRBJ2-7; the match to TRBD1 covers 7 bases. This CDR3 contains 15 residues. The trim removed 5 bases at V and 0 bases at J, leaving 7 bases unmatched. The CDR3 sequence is CASSGQETTSYEQYF. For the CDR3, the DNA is TGTGCCAGCAGTGGACAGGAGACTACCTCCTACGAGCAGTACTTC.

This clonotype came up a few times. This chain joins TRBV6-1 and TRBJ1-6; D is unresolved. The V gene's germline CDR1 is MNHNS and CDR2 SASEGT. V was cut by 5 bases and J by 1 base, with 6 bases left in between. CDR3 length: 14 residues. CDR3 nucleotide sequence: TGTGCCAGCAGTCGGCAGTCCTATAATTCACCCCTCCACTTT. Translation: CASSRQSYNSPLHF.

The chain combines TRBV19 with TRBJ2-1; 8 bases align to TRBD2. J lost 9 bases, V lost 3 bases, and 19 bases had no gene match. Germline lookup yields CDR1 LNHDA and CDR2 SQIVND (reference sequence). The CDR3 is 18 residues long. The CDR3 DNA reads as TGTGCCAGTAGTATTGGTTTAAATATGGAGCGGGAGCGACCTGAGCAGTTCTTC. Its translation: CASSIGLNMERERPEQFF.

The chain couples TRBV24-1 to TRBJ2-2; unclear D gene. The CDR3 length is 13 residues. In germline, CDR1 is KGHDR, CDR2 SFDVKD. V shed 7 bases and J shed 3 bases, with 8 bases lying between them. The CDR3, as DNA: TGTGCCACCAGAAAAACAGACACCGGGGAGCTGTTTTTT. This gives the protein CATRKTDTGELFF.

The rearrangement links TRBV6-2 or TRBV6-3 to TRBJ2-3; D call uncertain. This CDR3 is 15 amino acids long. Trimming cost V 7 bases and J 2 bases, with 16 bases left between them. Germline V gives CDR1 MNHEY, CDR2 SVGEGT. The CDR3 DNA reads TGTGCCAGCAACTCTTTGGGTAGAAACACAGATACGCAGTATTTT. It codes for CASNSLGRNTDTQYF.

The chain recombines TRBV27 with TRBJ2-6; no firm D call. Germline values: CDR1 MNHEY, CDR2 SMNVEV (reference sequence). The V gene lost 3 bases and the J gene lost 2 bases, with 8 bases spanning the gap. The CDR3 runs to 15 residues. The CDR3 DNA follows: TGTGCCAGCAGTTTTTTTGTAACTGGGGCCAACGTCCTGACTTTC. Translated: CASSFFVTGANVLTF.

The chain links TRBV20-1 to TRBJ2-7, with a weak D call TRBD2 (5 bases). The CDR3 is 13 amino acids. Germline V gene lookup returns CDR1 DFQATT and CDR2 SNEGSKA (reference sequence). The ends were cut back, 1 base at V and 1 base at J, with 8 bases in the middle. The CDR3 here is CSARVPGSYEQYV. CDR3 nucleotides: TGCAGTGCTAGAGTTCCGGGGTCCTACGAGCAGTACGTC.

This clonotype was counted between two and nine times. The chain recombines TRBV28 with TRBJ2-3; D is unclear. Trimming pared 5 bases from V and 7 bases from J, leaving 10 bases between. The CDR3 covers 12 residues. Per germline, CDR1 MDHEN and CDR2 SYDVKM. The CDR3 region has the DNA TGTGCCAGCAGTGAAGGGTGGCATACGCAGTATTTT. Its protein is CASSEGWHTQYF.

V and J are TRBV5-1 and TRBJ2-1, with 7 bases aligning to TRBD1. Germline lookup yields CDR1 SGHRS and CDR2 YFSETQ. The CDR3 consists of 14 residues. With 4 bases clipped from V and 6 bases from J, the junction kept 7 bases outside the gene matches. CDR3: CASSHWDSFNEQFF. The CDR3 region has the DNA TGCGCCAGCAGCCACTGGGACAGTTTCAATGAGCAGTTCTTC.

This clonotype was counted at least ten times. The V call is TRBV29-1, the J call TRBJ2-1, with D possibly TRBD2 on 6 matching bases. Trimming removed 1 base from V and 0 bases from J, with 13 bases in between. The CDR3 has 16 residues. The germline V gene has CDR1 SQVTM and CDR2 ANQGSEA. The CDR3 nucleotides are TGCAGCGTTGAAGTTCGGGGGATCCCCTCCTACAATGAGCAGTTCTTC. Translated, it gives CSVEVRGIPSYNEQFF.

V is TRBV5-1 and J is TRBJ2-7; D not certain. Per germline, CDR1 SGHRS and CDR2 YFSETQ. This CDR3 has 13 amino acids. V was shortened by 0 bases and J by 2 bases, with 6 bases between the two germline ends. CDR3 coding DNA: TGCGCCAGCAGCTTGGAAGCTACCTACGAGCAGTACTTC. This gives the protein CASSLEATYEQYF.

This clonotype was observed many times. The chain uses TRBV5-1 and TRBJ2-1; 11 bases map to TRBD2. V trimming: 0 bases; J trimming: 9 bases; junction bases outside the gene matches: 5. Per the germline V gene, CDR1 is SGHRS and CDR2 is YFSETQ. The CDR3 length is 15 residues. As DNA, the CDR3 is TGCGCCAGCAGCTTGGAAATAGCGGGAGGGGGTGAGCAGTTCTTC. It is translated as CASSLEIAGGGEQFF.

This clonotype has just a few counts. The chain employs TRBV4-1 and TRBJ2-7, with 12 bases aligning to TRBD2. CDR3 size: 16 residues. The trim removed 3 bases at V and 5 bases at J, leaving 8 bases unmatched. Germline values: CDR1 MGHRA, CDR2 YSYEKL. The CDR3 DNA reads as TGCGCCAGCAGCCAGTTGACTAGCGGGAGTTTTAACGAGCAGTACTTC. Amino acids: CASSQLTSGSFNEQYF.

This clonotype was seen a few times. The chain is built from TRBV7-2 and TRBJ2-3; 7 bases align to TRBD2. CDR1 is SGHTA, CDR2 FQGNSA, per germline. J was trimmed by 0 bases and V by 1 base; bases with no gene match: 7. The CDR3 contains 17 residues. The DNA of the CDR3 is TGTGCCAGCAGCTTAGTGGTCGGGGGGATAAGCACAGATACGCAGTATTTT. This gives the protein CASSLVVGGISTDTQYF.

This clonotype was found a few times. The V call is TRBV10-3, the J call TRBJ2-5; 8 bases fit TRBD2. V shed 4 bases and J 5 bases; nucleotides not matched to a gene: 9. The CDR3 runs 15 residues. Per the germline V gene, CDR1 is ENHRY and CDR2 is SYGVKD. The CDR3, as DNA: TGTGCCATCAGTGGAGCCCTCGGACTAGCTGAGACCCAGTACTTC. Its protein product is CAISGALGLAETQYF.

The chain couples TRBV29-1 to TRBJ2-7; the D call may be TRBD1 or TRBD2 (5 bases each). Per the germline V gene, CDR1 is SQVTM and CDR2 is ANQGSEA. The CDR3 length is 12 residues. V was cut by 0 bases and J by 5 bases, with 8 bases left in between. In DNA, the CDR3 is TGCAGCGTTGAAGAACTAGGGGACGAGCAGTACTTC. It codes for CSVEELGDEQYF.

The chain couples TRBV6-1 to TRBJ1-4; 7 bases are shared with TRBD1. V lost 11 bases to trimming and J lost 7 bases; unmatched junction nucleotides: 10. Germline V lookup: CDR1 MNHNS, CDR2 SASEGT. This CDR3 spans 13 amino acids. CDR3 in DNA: TGTGCCGAAACCGGGACAGCGTCTGAAAAACTGTTTTTT. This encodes CAETGTASEKLFF.

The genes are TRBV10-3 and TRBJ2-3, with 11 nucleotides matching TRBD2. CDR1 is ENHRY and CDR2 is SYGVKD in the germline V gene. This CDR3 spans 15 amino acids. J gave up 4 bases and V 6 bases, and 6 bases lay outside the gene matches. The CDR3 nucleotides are TGTGCCATCAGCCCGGGACTAGCGGTCCCAGATACGCAGTATTTT. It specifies CAISPGLAVPDTQYF.

The CDR3 spells CASSQDKSRARLETQYF. Here the CDR3 DNA reads TGCGCCAGCAGCCAAGATAAGTCCCGGGCCCGCCTGGAGACCCAGTACTTC. The V gene is TRBV4-1, the J gene TRBJ2-5; D is unresolved. CDR3 size: 17 residues. V gave up 0 bases and J gave up 5 bases, with 19 bases separating them. Germline CDR1 MGHRA, CDR2 YSYEKL.

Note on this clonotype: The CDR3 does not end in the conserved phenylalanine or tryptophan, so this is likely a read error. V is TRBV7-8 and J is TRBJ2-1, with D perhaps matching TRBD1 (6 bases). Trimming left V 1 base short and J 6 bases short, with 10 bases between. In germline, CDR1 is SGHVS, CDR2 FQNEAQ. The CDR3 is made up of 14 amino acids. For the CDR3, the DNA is TGTGCCAGCAGCTTAGGTTTAGGGGGCAATGAGCAGTTCCTC. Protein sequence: CASSLGLGGNEQFL.